The T cell receptor beta chain described here comes from a study of blood T cell repertoires in COVID-19. For the study at large: Nucleic acid was either cDNA or gDNA, and it came from T cells, B-cell-depleted T cells, or PBMCs.

Clones were read by immunoSEQ multiplex PCR, and TCRdb kept only the in-frame ones, dropping some. The sample shows about 140,000 clones, about 84% of them seen only once. This clone was found once. Between the trimmed V and J ends, which lost 4 bases and 4 bases, there was a span of 11 bases. The germline gives CDR1 SGHTA, CDR2 FQGNSA. The CDR3 consists of 14 residues. The source is a woman aged 18-29 years who had been exposed to COVID-19. The chain has TRBV7-2 and TRBJ2-1; possibly TRBD1 for D (5 bases). Sequenced: PBMCs or T cells enriched from blood (not recorded which). The CDR3 DNA sequence: TGTGCCAGCAGCTCTCGTAGGGGATACAATGAGCAGTTCTTC. This sequence encodes CASSSRRGYNEQFF.